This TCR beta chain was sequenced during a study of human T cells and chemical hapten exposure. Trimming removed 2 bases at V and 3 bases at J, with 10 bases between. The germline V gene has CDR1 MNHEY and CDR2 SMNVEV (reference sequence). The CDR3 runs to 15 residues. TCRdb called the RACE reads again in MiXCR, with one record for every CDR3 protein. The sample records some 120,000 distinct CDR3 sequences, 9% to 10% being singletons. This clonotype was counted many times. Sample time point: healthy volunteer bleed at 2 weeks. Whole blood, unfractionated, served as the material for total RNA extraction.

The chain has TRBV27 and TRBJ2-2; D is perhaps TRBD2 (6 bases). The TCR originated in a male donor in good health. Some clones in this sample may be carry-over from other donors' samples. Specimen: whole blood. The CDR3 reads CASSLGGFYTGELFF. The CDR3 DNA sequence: TGTGCCAGCAGTTTAGGGGGGTTTTACACCGGGGAGCTGTTTTTT.